This T cell receptor (beta chain) originates from a study of blood T cell repertoires in COVID-19. At the level of the study: Samples taken during acute and convalescent COVID-19 were collected in the United States, Italy and Spain. Sources were T cells, B-cell-depleted T cells, or PBMCs; the material itself was cDNA or gDNA.

Methods used by the authors: Amplifying reference gene primers gave estimates of nucleated cell counts. Assay used: immunoSEQ multiplex PCR; TCRdb lists only in-frame clones, some missing. V, J and clone size reflect that table, while D and trimming were determined from the DNA. Altogether fewer than 450,000 clones are present, 90% to 95% being singletons, with the ten largest covering more than 3%. With V trimmed by 0 bases and J by 7 bases, 9 bases remained unmatched. The CDR3 covers 16 residues. CDR1 MRHNA and CDR2 SNTAGT come from the germline V gene. V is TRBV6-4 and J is TRBJ1-1, with 9 bases fitting TRBD1. This TCR was recovered from a woman under 30 who had recovered from COVID-19. The specimen was peripheral blood. The CDR3 DNA is TGTGCCAGCAGTGACTCGAGGGCCGACAGGGGGAGTGAAGCTTTCTTT. Its translation is CASSDSRADRGSEAFF.